This record looks at one TCR beta chain sequence and its context. Antigen specificity is unknown. This sample is part of a study of T cell responses to AZD1222 COVID-19 vaccine. Method: immunoSEQ multiplex PCR; TCRdb's copy keeps in-frame clones and lacks some. The table has 140,000 to 150,000 clones, roughly 89% seen once; the top ten hold 4% to 6%. The CDR3 is made up of 13 amino acids. V dropped 5 bases and J dropped 4 bases, with 9 bases sitting between them. CDR1 and CDR2 (germline): LNHDA, SQIVND (reference sequence). The study's findings and limits: Among spike-specific TCRs, nearly half reportedly target unmutated variant regions.

Here the sequenced sample was peripheral blood, taken on day 0 of AZD1222 vaccination. The receptor comes from an adult in good health. The chain carries TRBV19 and TRBJ2-1; maybe TRBD1 (6 bases). The CDR3 is CASSATGYNEQFF. Here the CDR3 DNA reads TGTGCCAGTAGTGCCACAGGGTACAATGAGCAGTTCTTC.